This passage covers 24 T cell receptor beta chains from one sample sequenced in a study of PD-1 blockade in classical Hodgkin lymphoma. Described time point: cycle 4 day 1 (C4D1), after more than five weeks of nivolumab. Relapse after autologous stem cell transplantation occurred in every patient, and brentuximab vedotin exposure varied. TCRdb's table, derived via immunoSEQ multiplex PCR, lists solely in-frame clones and lacks some. The data show under 25,000 clones, with around 80% seen just once and 40% held by the top ten. The material was peripheral blood mononuclear cells (PBMCs), obtained before the fourth cycle of nivolumab. These receptors were obtained from a human donor with classical Hodgkin lymphoma.

The chain is built from TRBV4-3 and TRBJ2-1, with D possibly matching TRBD1 (6 bases). Trimming removed 4 bases at V and 8 bases at J, with 18 bases between. Germline-derived CDR1 and CDR2 are LGHNA and YSLEER. This CDR3 region has 15 residues. CDR3 residues: CASSLASQGTHEQFF. CDR3 sequence (DNA): TGCGCCAGCAGCCTGGCATCTCAGGGGACCCATGAGCAGTTCTTC.

This chain connects TRBV2 to TRBJ1-2; perhaps TRBD1 as D (6 bases). The CDR3 runs 15 residues. The ends were cut back, 3 bases at V and 4 bases at J, with 15 bases in the middle. CDR1 and CDR2 (germline): SNHLY, FYNNEI. CDR3 region: CASSDPGARLYGYTF. Written as DNA, the CDR3 is TGTGCCAGCAGTGACCCGGGGGCGAGGCTCTATGGCTACACCTTC. Combining the CDR3 with reference TRBV2 and TRBJ1-2 gives the whole variable domain EPEVTQTPSHQVTQMGQEVILRCVPISNHLYFYWYRQILGQKVEFLVSFYNNEISEKSEIFDDQFSVERPDGSNFTLKIRSTKLEDSAMYFCASSDPGARLYGYTFGSGTRLTVV.

This clone is deemed medium-sized (0.01 to 0.1%). The chain employs TRBV7-7 and TRBJ2-5, with D possibly being TRBD2 (6 bases). V was trimmed by 5 bases and J by 5 bases, leaving 12 bases between them. The CDR3 is made up of 13 amino acids. Germline lookup yields CDR1 SSHAT and CDR2 FNYEAQ (reference sequence). CDR3 coding DNA: TGTGCCAGCAGCGACGGGGGTTTGGAGACCCAGTACTTC. Translating gives CASSDGGLETQYF.

This chain links TRBV6-5 with TRBJ1-6; 8 bases fit TRBD1. Germline V lookup: CDR1 MNHEY, CDR2 SVGAGI. The trim removed 10 bases at V and 6 bases at J, leaving 8 bases unmatched. The CDR3 is made up of 14 amino acids. CDR3: CAIRPGGVNSPLHF. CDR3 DNA: TGTGCCATTCGTCCAGGGGGCGTTAATTCACCCCTCCACTTT.

The chain uses TRBV4-1 and TRBJ2-3; no firm D call. The CDR3 spans 16 residues. Trimming took off 5 bases at V and 0 bases at J, with 15 bases between the two ends. CDR1 and CDR2 from the germline V gene are MGHRA and YSYEKL. Here the CDR3 reads CASSAWRGSSTDTQYF. The DNA of the CDR3 is TGCGCCAGCAGCGCCTGGCGCGGCTCTAGCACAGATACGCAGTATTTT.

The chain joins TRBV1 to TRBJ2-7; TRBD2, the D gene given by the table, was not confirmed from the DNA. TRBV1 is designated a pseudogene. CDR3 length: 12 amino acids. This chain's CDR3 is CTSSQAEREQYF. DNA of the CDR3: TGCACCAGCAGCCAAGCGGAGAGGGAGCAGTACTTC.

The chain employs TRBV30 and TRBJ2-6; no firm D call. From germline, CDR1 is GTSNPN and CDR2 SVGIG (reference sequence). The CDR3 consists of 18 residues. The V gene lost 5 bases and the J gene lost 5 bases, with 25 bases spanning the gap. DNA of the CDR3: TGTGCCTGGCGTTGTGAGCGTTATAACAAAGGTCGGGCCAACGTCCTGACTTTC. It is translated as CAWRCERYNKGRANVLTF. Using reference TRBV30 and TRBJ2-6 for the parts outside the CDR3, the full variable domain is SQTIHQWPATLVQPVGSPLSLECTVEGTSNPNLYWYRQAAGRGLQLLFYSVGIGQISSEVPQNLSASRPQDRQFILSSKKLLLSDSGFYLCAWRCERYNKGRANVLTFGAGSRLTVL.

The rearrangement joins TRBV5-4 to TRBJ2-5; 14 bases are shared with TRBD2. CDR1 and CDR2 from the germline V gene are SGHNT and YYREEE (reference sequence). Trimming took 4 bases from V and 7 from J; bases not matched to a gene: 9. The CDR3 has 16 amino acids. This CDR3 is CASSLTTSGRARTQYF. CDR3 DNA: TGTGCCAGCAGCCTTACGACTAGCGGGAGGGCCAGGACCCAGTACTTC.

This clone appeared a few times. The chain has TRBV7-9 and TRBJ1-6; 7 bases map to TRBD1. V dropped 5 bases and J dropped 3; count of bases not matched to a gene: 7. Germline V lookup: CDR1 SEHNR, CDR2 FQNEAQ (reference sequence). This CDR3 has 16 amino acids. CDR3 residues: CASSPLRDSYNSPLHF. As DNA, the CDR3 is TGTGCCAGCAGCCCTCTAAGGGACAGCTATAATTCACCCCTCCACTTT.

J is TRBJ2-7 and V is TRBV5-1, with 10 bases fitting TRBD2. CDR3 length: 17 amino acids. J gave up 2 bases and V 4 bases, and 12 bases lay outside the gene matches. Germline loops: CDR1 SGHRS, CDR2 YFSETQ. CDR3 sequence: CASSPGLAAIKPYEQYF. CDR3 in DNA: TGCGCCAGCAGCCCTGGACTAGCGGCCATAAAGCCCTACGAGCAGTACTTC.

V usage is TRBV6-6 and J usage is TRBJ1-5; 8 positions agree with TRBD1. V shed 6 bases, J shed 2 bases, and the junction held 0 bases outside the gene matches. Germline loops: CDR1 MNHNY, CDR2 SVGAGI (reference sequence). The CDR3 is 13 residues long. The CDR3 loop reads CASRGQGNQPQHF. For the CDR3, the DNA is TGTGCCAGCAGGGGACAGGGCAATCAGCCCCAGCATTTT.

The genes are TRBV30 and TRBJ1-1; a weak D match, TRBD1 (5 bases). The V and J ends lost 0 bases and 1 base respectively, with 6 bases between them. Germline values: CDR1 GTSNPN, CDR2 SVGIG (reference sequence). The CDR3 is 13 residues long. The CDR3 reads CAWSVQANTEAFF. The CDR3, as DNA: TGTGCCTGGAGTGTACAGGCGAACACTGAAGCTTTCTTT.

The chain links TRBV14 to TRBJ2-5, with unresolved D. The CDR3 runs to 14 residues. Germline CDR1 SGHDN, CDR2 FVKESK. V was shortened by 1 base and J by 5 bases, with 11 bases between the two germline ends. CDR3 protein: CASSQGDRRETQYF. CDR3 DNA: TGTGCCAGCAGCCAAGGGGATCGAAGGGAGACCCAGTACTTC.

The genes are TRBV15 and TRBJ2-5, with 9 bases aligning to TRBD1. This CDR3 has 14 residues. The junction had 3 bases not matched to a gene; V was cut back by 2 bases and J by 5 bases. Germline V CDR1 and CDR2: LNHNV, YYDKDF (reference sequence). CDR3 nucleotides: TGTGCCACCAGCAGACTGGACAGGGGCGAGACCCAGTACTTC. Its protein is CATSRLDRGETQYF.

V gene TRBV27 combines with J gene TRBJ2-1; 8 bases align to TRBD2. The V segment lost 5 bases and the J segment 6 bases; nucleotides outside the gene matches: 9. Germline loops: CDR1 MNHEY, CDR2 SMNVEV (reference sequence). This CDR3 is built from 15 residues. The CDR3 here is CASSPLGSGSNEQFF. CDR3 DNA sequence: TGTGCCAGCAGTCCCCTAGGGAGCGGGAGCAATGAGCAGTTCTTC.

The V and J genes are TRBV7-6 and TRBJ2-7; D may be TRBD1 (5 bases). CDR3 length: 14 residues. Trimming removed 1 base from V and 2 bases from J, with 9 bases in between. CDR1 is SGHVS, CDR2 FNYEAQ, per germline. The DNA of the CDR3 is TGTGCCAGCAGCTTAGGACAGAATACCTACGAGCAGTACTTC. It is translated as CASSLGQNTYEQYF.

The rearrangement joins TRBV27 to TRBJ2-3; D ambiguous. Germline CDR1 and CDR2: MNHEY and SMNVEV (reference sequence). The CDR3 contains 12 residues. The V gene lost 1 base and the J gene lost 5 bases, with 4 bases spanning the gap. The CDR3 sequence is CASSLLGDTQYF. CDR3 DNA: TGTGCCAGCAGTTTATTAGGAGATACGCAGTATTTT.

This clone was counted a few times. The gene calls are TRBV7-2 and TRBJ1-1; TRBD1 agrees at 8 bases. CDR3 length: 16 amino acids. The V segment lost 4 bases and the J segment 2 bases; nucleotides outside the gene matches: 9. The V gene's germline CDR1 is SGHTA and CDR2 FQGNSA. CDR3 amino acids: CASSSFPRGPNTEAFF. As DNA, the CDR3 is TGTGCCAGCAGCTCATTCCCCAGGGGGCCTAACACTGAAGCTTTCTTT.

This chain joins TRBV21-1 and TRBJ1-5. TRBV21-1 is a known pseudogene. The length of the CDR3 is 14 residues. CDR3 sequence: CASSRRIRNQPQHF. CDR3 nucleotide sequence: TGTGCCAGCAGCAGACGGATCCGCAATCAGCCCCAGCATTTT.

The chain combines TRBV5-4 with TRBJ2-5, with unresolved D. The CDR3 runs 13 residues. V was shortened by 4 bases and J by 5 bases, with 12 bases between the two germline ends. CDR1 and CDR2 (germline): SGHNT, YYREEE (reference sequence). The CDR3 sequence is CASSTTWPETQYF. For the CDR3, the DNA is TGTGCCAGCAGCACAACGTGGCCCGAGACCCAGTACTTC.

This chain connects TRBV29-1 to TRBJ2-3; D not resolved. V lost 3 bases and J lost 5, with 12 bases in between. The germline CDR1 and CDR2 sequences are SQVTM and ANQGSEA. This CDR3 spans 13 amino acids. This CDR3 is CSVDEFGRDTQYF. CDR3 bases: TGCAGCGTTGATGAATTCGGACGAGATACGCAGTATTTT.

The genes are TRBV5-1 and TRBJ2-1, with 7 bases identical to TRBD2. Germline CDR1 and CDR2: SGHRS and YFSETQ. V dropped 2 bases and J dropped 7; count of bases not matched to a gene: 3. This CDR3 has 13 amino acids. The DNA of the CDR3 is TGCGCCAGCAGCTTCCTAGCGGAGAATGAGCAGTTCTTC. It translates to CASSFLAENEQFF.

V gene TRBV6-1 combines with J gene TRBJ1-3; D is unclear. V was shortened by 2 bases and J by 0 bases, with 11 bases between the two germline ends. This CDR3 spans 16 amino acids. The germline V gene encodes CDR1 MNHNS and CDR2 SASEGT. The CDR3 spells CASSEYKPNSGNTIYF. CDR3 in DNA: TGTGCCAGCAGTGAATACAAACCGAACTCTGGAAACACCATATATTTT.

Here the CDR3 reads CASSIGRAVQETQYF. The CDR3 nucleotides are TGTGCCAGTAGTATAGGTAGGGCAGTACAAGAGACCCAGTACTTC. The chain carries TRBV19 and TRBJ2-5; no clear D. From germline, CDR1 is LNHDA and CDR2 SQIVND (reference sequence). The CDR3 has 15 residues. V shed 1 base and J shed 2 bases, with 11 bases lying between them.